The present TCR beta chain was sequenced within a study of T cell responses to AZD1222 COVID-19 vaccine. Libraries were prepared by immunoSEQ multiplex PCR; TCRdb keeps only in-frame clonotypes and omits some of them. The sample yields 100,000 to 150,000 clones, around 84% seen once. This CDR3 spans 17 amino acids. Trimming left V 4 bases short and J 6 bases short, with 22 bases between. Germline values: CDR1 MDHEN, CDR2 SYDVKM. This specimen was peripheral blood, taken on day 0 of AZD1222 vaccination. This sequence was found in an adult in good health. V and J are TRBV28 and TRBJ1-5; possible D gene TRBD1, 5 bases. CDR3 bases: TGTGCCAGCAGTTCGCCCAGGGCGCGGGTTTTGGGTCAGCCCCAGCATTTT. Its protein product is CASSSPRARVLGQPQHF.